These 3 T cell receptor beta chains share one sample of origin, sequenced in a study of blood T cell repertoires in COVID-19. TCRdb keeps only in-frame clones here, not all; method: immunoSEQ multiplex PCR. This sample carries roughly 410,000 clones, 80% to 90% of them seen once, and the ten largest clones take about 2.3%. The sequenced sample was peripheral blood. The source of these receptors is a woman aged 55-70 years with COVID-19, enrolled during active disease.

Concerning this clone: At one of its ends the junction is not consistent with the germline gene, which may arise from a read error. The rearrangement joins TRBV6-1 to TRBJ2-7; 10 bases match TRBD2. The CDR3 totals 15 residues. Per the germline V gene, CDR1 is MNHNS and CDR2 is SASEGT. The CDR3 region is CASREAAGGRHEQYF. The CDR3 DNA follows: TGTGCCAGCAGAGAAGCAGCGGGGGGGCGGCACGAGCAGTACTTC.

The chain combines TRBV2 with TRBJ1-6; the D gene is possibly TRBD1 (5 bases). Trimming removed 4 bases from V and 11 bases from J, with 15 bases in between. CDR3 size: 14 residues. Germline values: CDR1 SNHLY, CDR2 FYNNEI. The CDR3 DNA is TGTGCCAGCAGTGTTCAGGGTCTACGCGCACCCCTCCACTTT. Amino acids: CASSVQGLRAPLHF.

This clone is a singleton in its sample. The chain combines TRBV7-8 with TRBJ1-2, with 9 bases lining up with TRBD1. This CDR3 has 17 amino acids. J was trimmed by 4 bases and V by 0 bases; bases with no gene match: 9. Germline CDR1 reads SGHVS; CDR2 reads FQNEAQ. CDR3 DNA: TGTGCCAGCAGCTTAGCGCTGGGACAGGGAAAGATCTATGGCTACACCTTC. Protein product: CASSLALGQGKIYGYTF.